The 22 T cell receptor beta chains below all came from one sample that was sequenced in a study of persistence of HIV-infected CD4 T cells. The libraries were made with immunoSEQ version 4 in survey mode. The method was immunoSEQ multiplex PCR; TCRdb's version includes in-frame clones alone and lacks a portion of them. The table has 35,000 to 55,000 clones, around 89% seen once; the top ten hold roughly 0.44%. Nonspecific anti-CD3/anti-CD28 bead stimulation represents the broad CD4+ T cell repertoire. CD4+ T cells upregulating both CD40 ligand and CD69 were sorted as responding cells. No antigens are known for them. Sequencing was performed on CD4+ T cells sorted from PBMCs after roughly 20-hour stimulation, taken from a patient who received antiretroviral therapy. Receptor source: an adult woman with HIV who was CMV-seropositive.

J is TRBJ2-3 and V is TRBV7-8; D remains ambiguous. CDR3 size: 15 residues. V shed 1 base and J shed 2 bases, with 10 bases lying between them. The germline gives CDR1 SGHVS, CDR2 FQNEAQ. Written as DNA, the CDR3 is TGTGCCAGCAGCTTAGGCCGAGCGATCACAGATACGCAGTATTTT. Translating gives CASSLGRAITDTQYF.

The rearrangement uses TRBV27 and TRBJ1-6; D unclear. The CDR3 totals 17 residues. Trimming removed 6 bases from V and 4 bases from J, with 19 bases in between. From germline, CDR1 is MNHEY and CDR2 SMNVEV (reference sequence). CDR3 bases: TGTGCCAGCAGGGACGGACTGACCAACAGTTATAATTCACCCCTCCACTTT. This translates into CASRDGLTNSYNSPLHF.

The chain couples TRBV24-1 to TRBJ2-3; D unclear. Germline V CDR1 and CDR2: KGHDR, SFDVKD. V was pared by 1 base and J by 2 bases, with 15 bases between. The CDR3 spans 17 residues. CDR3 nucleotides: TGTGCCACCAGTGATTTTAAGGCTACCCCGTCCACAGATACGCAGTATTTT. It encodes CATSDFKATPSTDTQYF.

This chain links TRBV29-1 with TRBJ1-2; D gene uncertain. Between the trimmed V and J ends, which lost 3 bases and 8 bases, there was a span of 16 bases. The CDR3 sequence is 13 residues long. The germline V gene has CDR1 SQVTM and CDR2 ANQGSEA. The CDR3 loop reads CSVESLEDSGYTF. Written as DNA, the CDR3 is TGCAGCGTTGAGTCTCTGGAGGATTCCGGCTACACCTTC.

The V gene is TRBV12-3 or TRBV12-4, the J gene TRBJ1-1; D gene unclear. With 3 bases removed from V and 0 bases from J, the gap between germline ends came to 5 bases. This CDR3 contains 13 residues. CDR3 sequence (DNA): TGTGCCAGCAGTTTGCACCTGAACACTGAAGCTTTCTTT. It is translated as CASSLHLNTEAFF.

This clone appeared once. The rearrangement uses TRBV19 and TRBJ1-6; unclear D gene. The germline V and J ends were trimmed by 4 bases and 5 bases, with 9 bases remaining between them. The CDR3 runs 14 residues. CDR1 and CDR2 from the germline V gene are LNHDA and SQIVND (reference sequence). The CDR3 loop reads CASSTRRNNSPLHF. The CDR3 DNA reads as TGTGCCAGTAGTACTCGCAGGAATAATTCACCCCTCCACTTT.

In DNA form, the CDR3 reads TGTGCCACCAGCACCAGGGATAGCAATCAGCCCCAGCATTTT. Protein sequence: CATSTRDSNQPQHF. This rearrangement joins TRBV15 to TRBJ1-5, with D possibly being TRBD1 (5 bases). Trimming took 4 bases from V and 0 from J, leaving 7 bases between them. The CDR3 is 14 residues long. Germline V gene data show CDR1 as LNHNV and CDR2 as YYDKDF (reference sequence).

The chain carries TRBV10-3 and TRBJ1-4; TRBD1 might be the D (5 bases). The germline V and J ends were trimmed by 10 bases and 8 bases, with 20 bases remaining between them. CDR1 and CDR2 from the germline V gene are ENHRY and SYGVKD. CDR3 length: 14 residues. The CDR3 sequence: CATQDSSGVEKLFF. DNA of the CDR3: TGTGCCACACAAGACAGTTCCGGTGTCGAAAAACTGTTTTTT.

The V call is TRBV5-1, the J call TRBJ1-1; possible D gene TRBD1, 5 bases. V lost 4 bases, J lost 1 base, and 11 bases lay in between. Germline V CDR1 and CDR2: SGHRS, YFSETQ. The CDR3 runs 14 residues. The CDR3 region has the DNA TGCGCCAGCAGCCTGAATGGGGGGAACACTGAAGCTTTCTTT. Residues: CASSLNGGNTEAFF.

This chain uses TRBV6-5 with TRBJ2-1, with D possibly matching TRBD1 (5 bases). V was clipped by 7 bases and J by 8 bases, with 12 bases between them. CDR3 size: 12 residues. CDR1 and CDR2 (germline): MNHEY, SVGAGI. CDR3 region: CASKSRVDEQFF. The CDR3 DNA follows: TGTGCCAGCAAAAGCAGGGTGGATGAGCAGTTCTTC.

This chain joins TRBV5-1 and TRBJ1-1, with TRBD1 as a possible D gene (6 bases). Germline lookup yields CDR1 SGHRS and CDR2 YFSETQ. The germline V and J ends were trimmed by 4 bases and 1 base, with 11 bases remaining between them. CDR3 length: 14 amino acids. DNA for the CDR3: TGCGCCAGCAGCGCGGGACACTCGAACACTGAAGCTTTCTTT. It translates to CASSAGHSNTEAFF.

The chain couples TRBV21-1 to TRBJ1-2. TRBV21-1 is tagged as a pseudogene. CDR3 size: 11 residues. CDR3 nucleotide sequence: TGTGCCAGCAGCAATAGTTACGGCTACACCTTC. Translation gives CASSNSYGYTF.

The rearrangement uses TRBV4-2 and TRBJ2-6; the D is unclear. The germline V gene encodes CDR1 LGHNA and CDR2 YNFKEQ. CDR3 length: 16 amino acids. The V end was cut by 1 base, the J end by 2 bases, with 9 bases between. In DNA form, the CDR3 reads TGTGCCAGCAGCCAAGCCCCCTCCACTGGGGCCAACGTCCTGACTTTC. Its protein product is CASSQAPSTGANVLTF.

The V and J genes are TRBV30 and TRBJ2-7; perhaps TRBD2 as D (6 bases). The CDR3 loop spans 14 amino acids. The germline V gene has CDR1 GTSNPN and CDR2 SVGIG (reference sequence). The V end was cut by 5 bases, the J end by 3 bases, with 17 bases between. CDR3 region: CAWGGTPWSYEQYF. The CDR3 DNA reads as TGTGCCTGGGGCGGGACCCCGTGGAGCTACGAGCAGTACTTC.

This clone appeared once. In DNA, the CDR3 is TGTGCCATCTCCTCAGGGGTCCATGGCTACACCTTC. Amino acids: CAISSGVHGYTF. The chain carries TRBV10-3 and TRBJ1-2, with D perhaps matching TRBD1 (6 bases). From germline, CDR1 is ENHRY and CDR2 SYGVKD. The CDR3 spans 12 residues. V gave up 8 bases and J gave up 6 bases, with 13 bases separating them.

The chain employs TRBV5-6 and TRBJ1-1, with D possibly matching TRBD1 (6 bases). CDR1 SGHDT and CDR2 YYEEEE come from the germline V gene. With 2 bases removed from V and 8 bases from J, the gap between germline ends came to 16 bases. The CDR3 covers 14 residues. CDR3 amino acids: CASSLRAAGTEAFF. For the CDR3, the DNA is TGTGCCAGCAGCTTAAGGGCTGCCGGGACAGAAGCTTTCTTT.

The chain is built from TRBV7-3 and TRBJ2-2; TRBD2 aligns across 7 bases. Germline CDR1 is SGHTA and CDR2 is FQGTGA. Trimming cost V 2 bases and J 1 base; bases outside gene matches: 4. This CDR3 is 16 amino acids long. The CDR3 DNA sequence: TGTGCCAGCAGCTTAGTTCCTAGCGGGAACACCGGGGAGCTGTTTTTT. Amino acids: CASSLVPSGNTGELFF.

This clone has only a few counts. The V call is TRBV19, the J call TRBJ2-3; 9 nucleotides agree with TRBD1. CDR1 is LNHDA and CDR2 is SQIVND in the germline V gene (reference sequence). CDR3 length equals 18 residues. J lost 0 bases, V lost 5 bases, and 12 bases had no gene match. CDR3 region: CASSPQWGQGTSTDTQYF. The CDR3 nucleotides are TGTGCCAGTAGTCCTCAGTGGGGACAGGGAACTAGCACAGATACGCAGTATTTT. Full variable domain (outside the CDR3, taken from reference TRBV19 and TRBJ2-3): DGGITQSPKYLFRKEGQNVTLSCEQNLNHDAMYWYRQDPGQGLRLIYYSQIVNDFQKGDIAEGYSVSREKKESFPLTVTSAQKNPTAFYLCASSPQWGQGTSTDTQYFGPGTRLTVL.

The CDR3 spells CASSQEGVGGYTF. The CDR3 DNA follows: TGTGCCAGCAGCCAAGAGGGGGTGGGAGGCTACACCTTC. The chain couples TRBV3-1 (or the pseudogene TRBV3-2) to TRBJ1-2, with D maybe TRBD1 (5 bases). With 0 bases removed from V and 8 bases from J, the gap between germline ends came to 10 bases. The CDR3 sequence is 13 residues long. CDR1 and CDR2 from the germline V gene are LGHDT and YNNKEL (reference sequence).

CDR3 region: CASSVRTSGDTQYF. The CDR3 nucleotides read TGTGCCAGCAGCGTACGGACTAGCGGGGATACGCAGTATTTT. V usage is TRBV9 and J usage is TRBJ2-3; 11 bases are a match to TRBD2. Germline CDR1 SGDLS, CDR2 YYNGEE. Trimming removed 1 base from V and 6 bases from J; junction bases left unmatched: 1. The CDR3 loop spans 14 amino acids. The whole variable domain, filled in from reference TRBV9 and TRBJ2-3, reads DSGVTQTPKHLITATGQRVTLRCSPRSGDLSVYWYQQSLDQGLQFLIQYYNGEERAKGNILERFSAQQFPDLHSELNLSSLELGDSALYFCASSVRTSGDTQYFGPGTRLTVL.

In this sample, this clone turned up once. This sequence joins TRBV30 and TRBJ1-1; maybe TRBD1 (5 bases). Trimming took off 2 bases at V and 0 bases at J, with 10 bases between the two ends. The CDR3 has 14 amino acids. Germline lookup yields CDR1 GTSNPN and CDR2 SVGIG (reference sequence). CDR3 residues: CAWSPGRLNTEAFF. CDR3 coding DNA: TGTGCCTGGAGTCCGGGGCGCCTGAACACTGAAGCTTTCTTT.

This chain joins TRBV5-1 and TRBJ1-2, with D possibly being TRBD1 (5 bases). Germline assignment: CDR1 SGHRS and CDR2 YFSETQ. V was cut by 3 bases and J by 3 bases, with 18 bases left in between. The CDR3 has 16 residues. CDR3: CASSSQPGRVDYGYTF. In DNA, the CDR3 is TGCGCCAGCAGCTCCCAACCGGGACGGGTGGACTATGGCTACACCTTC.